The clone carrying this TCR beta chain was counted at least ten times. Its specificity is unknown. Arm-PCR of CDR3 regions and iRepertoire HTBI primers were the basis on which TCR beta libraries were built. MiXCR, applied by TCRdb to the multiplex PCR reads, yields one record per CDR3 protein. The sample contains hundreds of thousands of distinct CDR3 sequences, around 17% of which appear only once. The time point denotes: newly diagnosed GD, antithyroid drugs for less than 3 months. PBMC RNA was the source of the TCR library. This sample is drawn from a study of regulatory T cells in long-lasting Graves disease. Study-level points and caveats: Public clonotype sharing was higher in persistent than newly diagnosed patients.

CDR1 and CDR2 (germline): SGHTA, FQGNSA. V was clipped by 3 bases and J by 6 bases; unmatched bases: 12. The CDR3 is 16 amino acids. A further study also used this sample, focusing on T cells in Graves' hyperthyroidism and ophthalmopathy.

This receptor was taken from a woman between 25 and 40 years old with Graves disease. The sequences come from peripheral blood mononuclear cells (PBMCs), collected at new diagnosis, from a patient treated with antithyroid drugs. The chain employs TRBV7-2 and TRBJ2-3; 7 nucleotides align to TRBD2. This CDR3 is CASSLNGGSGADTQYF. The DNA of the CDR3 is TGTGCCAGCAGCTTGAACGGCGGGAGTGGGGCGGATACGCAGTATTTT.